The rows below give T cell receptor beta chains drawn from one sample of a study of blood T cell repertoires in COVID-19. Produced via immunoSEQ multiplex PCR; TCRdb's table is partial and in-frame only. The data show over 300,000 clones, 86% seen once. Sequencing used peripheral blood. These receptors were taken from a woman aged 50 to 65 with acute or convalescent COVID-19. Both conserved end residues are part of each CDR3. D genes are given only for firm matches. The listing skips clone size in some rows; elsewhere it reads once, few, many or a size class.

15	-	TRBV24-1	TRBJ1-4	-	CATSDPTGSNEKLFF	TGTGCCACCAGTGACCCGACGGGATCAAATGAAAAACTGTTTTTT
12	few	TRBV28	TRBJ1-5	-	CASSPSNQPQHF	TGTGCCAGCAGTCCCTCCAATCAGCCCCAGCATTTT
15	-	TRBV28	TRBJ2-7	TRBD2	CASRPYGTSGYEQYF	TGTGCCAGCAGACCTTACGGGACTAGCGGCTACGAGCAGTACTTC
13	-	TRBV7-3	TRBJ2-5	TRBD1	CASSTGTEETQYF	TGTGCCAGCAGCACCGGGACAGAAGAGACCCAGTACTTC
14	few	TRBV27	TRBJ1-6	TRBD1	CASSLTGGNSPLHF	TGTGCCAGCAGTTTGACAGGGGGGAATTCACCCCTCCACTTT
17	-	TRBV27	TRBJ2-2	-	CASSSENRVPYTGELFF	TGTGCCAGCAGTTCGGAAAACAGGGTTCCGTACACCGGGGAGCTGTTTTTT
15	-	TRBV11-2	TRBJ2-3	TRBD2	CASSLSLGGRDTQYF	TGTGCCAGCAGCTTATCTTTGGGCGGGAGAGATACGCAGTATTTT
14	-	TRBV24-1	TRBJ2-5	TRBD1	CATSDRQGGETQYF	TGTGCCACCAGTGACAGACAGGGGGGGGAGACCCAGTACTTC
15	-	TRBV4-1	TRBJ2-7	TRBD1	CASSHRQGPPYEQYF	TGCGCCAGCAGCCACCGACAGGGGCCCCCTTACGAGCAGTACTTC
13	-	TRBV2	TRBJ2-5	-	CASSDTSKETQYF	TGTGCCAGCAGCGATACTAGTAAAGAGACCCAGTACTTC
16	-	TRBV9	TRBJ2-2	TRBD1	CASSSRQGVSTGELFF	TGTGCCAGCAGCTCAAGACAGGGCGTGTCGACCGGGGAGCTGTTTTTT
16	-	TRBV4-3	TRBJ2-7	-	CASSQDALTATYEQYF	TGCGCCAGCAGCCAAGATGCCCTGACAGCTACCTACGAGCAGTACTTC
13	-	TRBV24-1	TRBJ2-1	-	CATSDSGVYEQFF	TGTGCCACCAGTGACTCAGGGGTTTATGAGCAGTTCTTC